These T cell receptor beta chains were read from a single sample in a study of T cells in Graves' hyperthyroidism and ophthalmopathy. Via MiXCR, TCRdb re-called the multiplex PCR reads, giving one row per CDR3 protein. This sample has about 52,000 distinct CDR3 sequences, with around 48% found just once. The sample was blood. These receptors were obtained from a woman between 50 and 59 years old with Graves' ophthalmopathy. CDR3s include the opening cysteine and the closing phenylalanine or tryptophan. D genes are given only for firm matches. The size of a clone is reported for some rows only, either as once, few or many, or as a class for expanded clones.

clone_size j_call d_call v_call cdr3_aa cdr3_nt
. TRBJ1-3 . TRBV6-5 CASGRGRNTIYF TGTGCCAGCGGAAGGGGGAGAAACACCATATATTTT
. TRBJ2-3 . TRBV24-1 CATSDPADTQYF TGTGCCACCAGTGATCCTGCAGATACGCAGTATTTT
many TRBJ1-5 . TRBV19 CASSSGPVQPQHF TGTGCCAGTAGTTCAGGGCCGGTTCAGCCCCAGCATTTT
many TRBJ2-1 TRBD2 TRBV20-1 CSAILLAGAYNEQFF TGCAGTGCTATCCTACTAGCGGGAGCCTACAATGAGCAGTTCTTC
. TRBJ2-1 . TRBV24-1 CATSDYTGERDNGRFF TGTGCCACCAGTGATTACACGGGAGAACGGGACAATGGGCGGTTCTTC
many TRBJ2-1 . TRBV10-1 CASSESGGMGGAGSNEQFF TGCGCCAGCAGTGAGTCGGGTGGGATGGGGGGCGCCGGGTCCAATGAGCAGTTCTTC
. TRBJ2-1 TRBD2 TRBV19 CASSWRLAGRYEQFF TGTGCCAGTAGCTGGAGACTAGCGGGGAGATATGAGCAGTTCTTC
many TRBJ2-5 . TRBV2 CASKATVYQETQYF TGTGCCAGCAAAGCTACAGTGTACCAAGAGACCCAGTACTTC
. TRBJ2-1 TRBD1 TRBV5-1 CASSMGIQGEQFF TGCGCCAGCAGCATGGGGATACAGGGGGAGCAGTTCTTC
. TRBJ1-5 TRBD1 TRBV19 CASSIAGQGANQPQHF TGTGCCAGTAGTATAGCGGGACAGGGGGCCAATCAGCCCCAGCATTTT
. TRBJ2-7 . TRBV20-1 CSASQGTYEQYF TGCAGTGCTAGCCAGGGAACCTACGAGCAGTACTTC
many TRBJ2-7 TRBD1 TRBV7-9 CASSSTGDRVGYEQYF TGTGCCAGCAGCTCCACAGGGGATCGAGTTGGCTACGAGCAGTACTTC
. TRBJ2-1 . TRBV19 CASSWGAYSNQQFF TGTGCCAGTAGTTGGGGGGCGTATAGCAATCAGCAGTTCTTC
many TRBJ1-1 . TRBV29-1 CSVAWGGFNTEAFF TGCAGCGTTGCCTGGGGTGGTTTCAACACTGAAGCTTTCTTT
many TRBJ2-1 . TRBV7-3 CASSLGKGNEQFF TGTGCCAGCAGCTTAGGCAAGGGGAATGAGCAGTTCTTC
few TRBJ2-7 . TRBV18 CASSRPGESYEQYF TGTGCCAGCTCACGGCCGGGCGAGTCCTACGAGCAGTACTTC
. TRBJ2-6 TRBD1 TRBV9 CASSVYPGQGNNGADDLTF TGTGCCAGCAGCGTTTATCCGGGACAGGGTAACAATGGGGCCGACGACCTGACTTTC
. TRBJ2-7 . TRBV6-1 CASSEDRRSAYEQYF TGTGCCAGCAGCGAAGACAGGAGGAGCGCCTACGAGCAGTACTTC
many TRBJ1-6 . TRBV6-5 CASSYSRGAGVNSPLHF TGTGCCAGCAGTTACTCGAGGGGCGCAGGCGTGAATTCACCCCTCCACTTT
. TRBJ2-7 TRBD2 TRBV6-1 CASREGTSGSYEQYF TGTGCCAGCAGGGAGGGGACTAGCGGATCCTACGAGCAGTACTTC
. TRBJ2-4 . TRBV29-1 CSVGTPGDIQYF TGCAGCGTTGGGACGCCGGGGGACATTCAGTACTTC
. TRBJ1-2 TRBD1 TRBV24-1 CATSDAGGNYGYTF TGTGCCACCAGTGATGCAGGGGGGAACTATGGCTACACCTTC
many TRBJ2-2 . TRBV9 CASSPWGDTGELFF TGTGCCAGCAGCCCCTGGGGGGATACCGGGGAGCTGTTTTTT
many TRBJ2-5 TRBD1 TRBV7-2 CASSDRQGASETQYF TGTGCCAGCAGCGACCGACAGGGGGCGAGCGAGACCCAGTACTTC
many TRBJ2-1 TRBD2 TRBV5-1 CASSLEGRTSGRGNEQFF TGCGCCAGCAGCTTGGAAGGTCGGACTAGCGGGAGGGGCAATGAGCAGTTCTTC
. TRBJ2-7 TRBD2 TRBV11-2 CASSFRLGGITGEQYF TGTGCCAGCAGCTTCCGCTTGGGGGGGATCACCGGGGAGCAGTACTTC
. TRBJ2-2 TRBD2 TRBV5-6 CASSLDRTSGELFF TGTGCCAGCAGCTTGGATCGGACTAGCGGGGAGCTGTTTTTT
. TRBJ1-2 . TRBV9 CASSVGLGRVGGYTF TGTGCCAGCAGCGTAGGCTTGGGAAGGGTTGGGGGCTACACCTTC
many TRBJ2-7 TRBD2 TRBV9 CASSVETSGGGQQYF TGTGCCAGCAGCGTCGAGACTAGCGGGGGGGGACAGCAGTACTTC
few TRBJ1-5 TRBD1 TRBV28 CASRPLGQGTQPQHF TGTGCCAGCAGACCCCTCGGACAGGGCACGCAGCCCCAGCATTTT
many TRBJ2-3 . TRBV20-1 CSASARLLSSTDTQYF TGCAGTGCTAGCGCCCGATTACTGTCTAGCACAGATACGCAGTATTTT
. TRBJ2-1 . TRBV2 CASKDSDGNEQFF TGTGCCAGCAAGGACTCTGACGGTAATGAGCAGTTCTTC